The 8 T cell receptor beta chains given below trace back to one sample, sequenced in a study of technical replicates of blood from a handful of donors. The table came from immunoSEQ multiplex PCR; TCRdb's copy has only in-frame clones and leaves some out. The sample lists over 70,000 clones, 95% occurring once. Source material: T cells isolated from PBMCs. Source of these receptors: a human donor in good health.

The chain couples TRBV19 to TRBJ2-2; TRBD2 matches at 14 bases. Losses at the gene ends were 7 bases for V and 5 bases for J; bases not matched to a gene: 12. The CDR3 spans 18 residues. Germline CDR1 reads LNHDA; CDR2 reads SQIVND (reference sequence). DNA of the CDR3: TGTGCCAGTAAGCTCGAGCGACTAGCGGGAGGGAGGACCGGGGAGCTGTTTTTT. As protein: CASKLERLAGGRTGELFF.

The V gene is TRBV19, the J gene TRBJ1-4; 9 bases align to TRBD1. In germline, CDR1 is LNHDA, CDR2 SQIVND (reference sequence). With 5 bases clipped from V and 8 bases from J, the junction kept 3 bases outside the gene matches. This CDR3 has 13 amino acids. The CDR3 nucleotides are TGTGCCAGTAGTTGGGACAGGGAAGAAAAACTGTTTTTT. It encodes CASSWDREEKLFF. Full variable domain (missing parts from reference TRBV19 and TRBJ1-4): DGGITQSPKYLFRKEGQNVTLSCEQNLNHDAMYWYRQDPGQGLRLIYYSQIVNDFQKGDIAEGYSVSREKKESFPLTVTSAQKNPTAFYLCASSWDREEKLFFGSGTQLSVL.

The rearrangement links TRBV6-5 to TRBJ1-1; 8 positions match TRBD1. The CDR3 consists of 12 residues. Germline V gene data show CDR1 as MNHEY and CDR2 as SVGAGI. V trimming: 7 bases; J trimming: 4 bases; junction bases outside the gene matches: 2. CDR3 DNA: TGTGCCAGCACGGACAGGGCCACTGAAGCTTTCTTT. It translates to CASTDRATEAFF.

The V call is TRBV19, the J call TRBJ2-1; 10 nucleotides agree with TRBD2. Germline loops: CDR1 LNHDA, CDR2 SQIVND (reference sequence). V lost 5 bases and J lost 10; bases outside the gene matches: 14. CDR3 size: 16 residues. The CDR3 loop reads CASSYAGTSVSYEQFF. The CDR3 nucleotides are TGTGCCAGTAGTTATGCCGGGACTAGCGTTTCCTACGAGCAGTTCTTC. The full variable domain, completed using reference TRBV19 and TRBJ2-1, is DGGITQSPKYLFRKEGQNVTLSCEQNLNHDAMYWYRQDPGQGLRLIYYSQIVNDFQKGDIAEGYSVSREKKESFPLTVTSAQKNPTAFYLCASSYAGTSVSYEQFFGPGTRLTVL.

J is TRBJ1-6 and V is TRBV13; a possible D gene is TRBD1 (5 bases). The CDR3 covers 13 residues. The germline V and J ends were trimmed by 5 bases and 8 bases, with 10 bases remaining between them. CDR1 PRHDT and CDR2 FYEKMQ come from the germline V gene (reference sequence). The CDR3, as DNA: TGTGCCAGCAGCCTCTCGGGGGATTCACCCCTCCACTTT. Translated: CASSLSGDSPLHF.

J is TRBJ2-2 and V is TRBV18; possibly TRBD2 for D (6 bases). Germline V gene sequence: CDR1 KGHSH, CDR2 LQKENI. The CDR3 sequence is 16 residues long. Trimming stripped 6 bases from V and 3 bases from J, with 17 bases between. This CDR3 reads CASSGWGGKDTGELFF. Written as DNA, the CDR3 is TGTGCCAGCTCTGGCTGGGGCGGGAAAGACACCGGGGAGCTGTTTTTT.

The chain joins TRBV2 to TRBJ1-1; no reliable D call. The CDR3 is made up of 13 amino acids. CDR1 SNHLY and CDR2 FYNNEI come from the germline V gene. V lost 2 bases and J lost 5, with 9 bases in between. CDR3 coding DNA: TGTGCCAGCAGTGAACGAGGGCGAACTGAAGCTTTCTTT. Residues: CASSERGRTEAFF. The variable domain in full, completed from reference TRBV2 and TRBJ1-1, reads EPEVTQTPSHQVTQMGQEVILRCVPISNHLYFYWYRQILGQKVEFLVSFYNNEISEKSEIFDDQFSVERPDGSNFTLKIRSTKLEDSAMYFCASSERGRTEAFFGQGTRLTVV.

V and J are TRBV18 and TRBJ2-2; tentative D call: TRBD1 (5 bases). The CDR3 runs 15 residues. Between the trimmed V and J ends, which lost 5 bases and 4 bases, there was a span of 14 bases. CDR1 is KGHSH and CDR2 is LQKENI in the germline V gene. The CDR3 bases are TGTGCCAGCTCAAGGTCAGGGTTAAGCACCGGGGAGCTGTTTTTT. The encoded protein is CASSRSGLSTGELFF.